This passage covers 3 T cell receptor beta chains from one sample sequenced in a study of metastatic and nonmetastatic thyroid tumors. TCRdb re-called the PCR reads via MiXCR. The repertoire consists of about 93,000 clones, with about 13% occurring once and the leading ten covering about 11%. All patients were untreated before thyroid surgery. Sequenced sample: blood. These receptors were obtained from a female donor with papillary thyroid cancer or a benign thyroid nodule (not recorded which). Some clones in this sample may be carry-over from other donors' samples.

This clone was picked up many times. This chain links TRBV6-5 with TRBJ2-1; 11 nucleotides line up with TRBD2. Germline assignment: CDR1 MNHEY and CDR2 SVGAGI. The CDR3 totals 17 residues. Trimming at V came to 6 bases and at J to 6 bases, leaving 13 bases not matched to a gene. This chain's CDR3 is CASSVTSGMALGNEQFF. The CDR3 nucleotides read TGTGCCAGCAGCGTGACTAGCGGGATGGCTCTCGGCAATGAGCAGTTCTTC.

Of note for this clone: A much larger clonotype is one base distant, so this may be a read error. The CDR3 nucleotides read TGCGCCAGCAGCCAAGATCACCGCGGGAGGGTAAATGAGCAGTTCTTC. Its protein is CASSQDHRGRVNEQFF. This chain joins TRBV4-1 and TRBJ2-1; 9 bases agree with TRBD2. CDR1 is MGHRA and CDR2 is YSYEKL in the germline V gene. This CDR3 is 16 amino acids long. J gave up 7 bases and V 0 bases, and 7 bases lay outside the gene matches.

A remark on this clone: Its ends do not fully match the called genes, so a read error is possible. CDR3 protein: CSSSPGTGAYDQYF. CDR3 in DNA: TGCAGTTCTAGTCCCGGGACAGGGGCCTACGATCAGTACTTC. The rearrangement joins TRBV20-1 to TRBJ2-7; the match to TRBD1 covers 10 bases. CDR3 length: 14 residues. Germline CDR1 is DFQATT and CDR2 is SNEGSKA (reference sequence).